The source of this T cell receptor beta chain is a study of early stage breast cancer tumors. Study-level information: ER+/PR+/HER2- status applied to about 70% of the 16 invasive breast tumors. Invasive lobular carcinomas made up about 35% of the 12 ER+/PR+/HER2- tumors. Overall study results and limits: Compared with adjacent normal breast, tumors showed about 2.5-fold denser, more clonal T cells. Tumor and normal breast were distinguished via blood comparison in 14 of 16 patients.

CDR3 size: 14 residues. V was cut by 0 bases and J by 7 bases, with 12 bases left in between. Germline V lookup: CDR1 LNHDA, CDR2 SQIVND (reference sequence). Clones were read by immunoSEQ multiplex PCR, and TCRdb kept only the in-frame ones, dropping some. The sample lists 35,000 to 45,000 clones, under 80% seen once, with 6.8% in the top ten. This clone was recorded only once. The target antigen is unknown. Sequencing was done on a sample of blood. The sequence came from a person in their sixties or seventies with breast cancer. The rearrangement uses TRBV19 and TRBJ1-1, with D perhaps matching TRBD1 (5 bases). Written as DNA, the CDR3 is TGTGCCAGTAGTATAGAAACAGGTCAATATGAAGCTTTCTTT. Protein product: CASSIETGQYEAFF.